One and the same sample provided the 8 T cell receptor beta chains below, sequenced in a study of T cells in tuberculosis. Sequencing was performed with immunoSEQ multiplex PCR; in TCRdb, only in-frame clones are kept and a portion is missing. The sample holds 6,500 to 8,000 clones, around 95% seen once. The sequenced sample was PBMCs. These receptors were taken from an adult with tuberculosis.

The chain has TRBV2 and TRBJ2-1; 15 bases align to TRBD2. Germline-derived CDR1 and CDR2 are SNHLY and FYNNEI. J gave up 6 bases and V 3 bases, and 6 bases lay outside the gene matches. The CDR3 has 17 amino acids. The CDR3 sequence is CASSEPGLAGGGNEQFF. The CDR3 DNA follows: TGTGCCAGCAGTGAGCCGGGACTAGCGGGGGGAGGCAATGAGCAGTTCTTC.

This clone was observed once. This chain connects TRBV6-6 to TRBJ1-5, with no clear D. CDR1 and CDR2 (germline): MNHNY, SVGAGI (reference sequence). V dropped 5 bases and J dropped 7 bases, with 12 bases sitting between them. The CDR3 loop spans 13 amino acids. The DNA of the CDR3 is TGTGCCAGCAGTGGACTTTCGGGACAGCCCCAGCATTTT. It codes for CASSGLSGQPQHF.

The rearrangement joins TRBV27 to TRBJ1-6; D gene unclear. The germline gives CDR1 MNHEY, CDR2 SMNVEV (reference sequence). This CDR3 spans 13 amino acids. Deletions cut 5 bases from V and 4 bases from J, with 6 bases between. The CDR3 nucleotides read TGTGCCAGCAGTCTATTATATAATTCACCCCTCCACTTT. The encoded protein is CASSLLYNSPLHF.

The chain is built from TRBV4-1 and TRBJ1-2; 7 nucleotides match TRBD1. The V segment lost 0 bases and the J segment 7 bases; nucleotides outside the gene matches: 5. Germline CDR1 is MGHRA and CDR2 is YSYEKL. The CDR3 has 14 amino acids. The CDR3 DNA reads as TGCGCCAGCAGCCAAGATAGGGACAGCCCTGGCTACACCTTC. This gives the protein CASSQDRDSPGYTF.

Written as DNA, the CDR3 is TGCGCCAGCAGCGACCCGGGACTCAAGGATCGGCAGTTCTTC. Translating it yields CASSDPGLKDRQFF. V gene TRBV5-1 combines with J gene TRBJ2-1, with D perhaps matching TRBD2 (6 bases). CDR1 is SGHRS, CDR2 YFSETQ, per germline. The ends were cut back, 4 bases at V and 12 bases at J, with 20 bases in the middle. The CDR3 totals 14 residues.

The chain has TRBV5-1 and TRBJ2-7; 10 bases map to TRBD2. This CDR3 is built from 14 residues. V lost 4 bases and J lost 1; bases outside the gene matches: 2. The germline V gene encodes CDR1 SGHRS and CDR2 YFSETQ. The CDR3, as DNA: TGCGCCAGCAGCCGAGCGGGAGGGTCCTACGAGCAGTACTTC. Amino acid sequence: CASSRAGGSYEQYF.

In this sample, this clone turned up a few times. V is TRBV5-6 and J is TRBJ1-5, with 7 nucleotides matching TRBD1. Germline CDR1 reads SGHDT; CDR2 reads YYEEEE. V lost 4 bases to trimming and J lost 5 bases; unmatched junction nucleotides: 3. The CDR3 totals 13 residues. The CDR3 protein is CASSTGEHQPQHF. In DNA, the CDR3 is TGTGCCAGCAGCACAGGGGAACATCAGCCCCAGCATTTT.

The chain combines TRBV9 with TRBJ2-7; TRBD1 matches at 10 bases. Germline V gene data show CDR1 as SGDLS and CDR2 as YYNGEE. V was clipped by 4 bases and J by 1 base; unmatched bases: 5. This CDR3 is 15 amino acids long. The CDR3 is CASSTRTGGSYEQYF. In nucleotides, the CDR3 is TGTGCCAGCAGCACCCGGACAGGGGGATCCTACGAGCAGTACTTC.